This T cell receptor beta chain is from a study of shared T cell receptors in the human thymus. Profiled with immunoSEQ multiplex PCR; TCRdb holds only in-frame clones, not every one. Among 500,000 to 750,000 clones listed, around 87% were seen once. The same specimen was also included in a second study, on human thymus T cells.

The sequence was obtained from a boy less than two years old with a congenital heart defect. The sequenced sample was thymocytes.

In DNA form, the CDR3 reads TGTGCCAGCAGTTCGGGGACTAGCGAGAAGGGGTGGGAGACCCAGTACTTC. This encodes CASSSGTSEKGWETQYF. The chain is built from TRBV27 and TRBJ2-5, with TRBD2 identical over 10 bases. Germline CDR1 is MNHEY and CDR2 is SMNVEV (reference sequence). The CDR3 has 17 amino acids. J lost 5 bases, V lost 4 bases, and 13 bases had no gene match.